Listed below are T cell receptor beta chains from one sample, sequenced in a study of Graves' ophthalmopathy and Graves' hyperthyroidism. TCRdb re-derived calls from the multiplex PCR reads in MiXCR, one entry per CDR3 protein. Here the sample spans a few hundred thousand distinct CDR3 sequences, 17% being singletons. Source material: peripheral blood. The receptors were sampled from an adult woman with stable Graves' hyperthyroidism. Each CDR3 is given with its conserved first and last residue. Each record gives: clone size, J gene, D gene, V gene, CDR3 DNA, CDR3 protein. The D gene is left open where the match is weak. Expanded clones are given a class, and other clones once, few, many or no size at all.

NA TRBJ1-2 NA TRBV20-1 TGCAGTGCTGAGAGGAGCTCTTCTAACTATGGCTACACCTTC CSAERSSSNYGYTF
few TRBJ2-5 NA TRBV6-5 TGTGCCAGCAGTTACGGTGCGGGGGCAATAGAGACCCAGTACTTC CASSYGAGAIETQYF
many TRBJ2-7 TRBD1 TRBV5-1 TGCGCCAGCAGCAAGACAGGGGATGCCTACGAGCAGTACTTC CASSKTGDAYEQYF
many TRBJ1-5 TRBD1 TRBV6-8 TGTGCCAGCAGTTACTCCTGGACAGGGGACAAGGGGAGCAATCAGCCCCAGCATTTT CASSYSWTGDKGSNQPQHF
many TRBJ2-2 TRBD2 TRBV30 TGTGCCTGGAGCAATCAACTAGCGGGAGGCACCGGGGAGCTGTTTTTT CAWSNQLAGGTGELFF
many TRBJ2-7 TRBD1 TRBV27 TGTGCCAGCAGTTTGTCGGCAGGGGGTTACGAGCAGTACTTC CASSLSAGGYEQYF
many TRBJ1-2 NA TRBV12-3/TRBV12-4 TGTGCCAGCAGCCCCTCGAGGGAGTCGGTCTTC CASSPSRESVF
many TRBJ2-7 TRBD2 TRBV20-1 TGCAGTGCTAGGAAATGGGGCGAGCGGGGTAGCGGGGTCTACGAGCAGTACTTC CSARKWGERGSGVYEQYF
NA TRBJ1-1 NA TRBV18 TGTGCCAGCTCACCACAGAGGGAGGGCACTGAAGCTTTCTTT CASSPQREGTEAFF
few TRBJ2-7 NA TRBV29-1 TGCAGCGTCGTACGCACAGGGACGAGGGCCTACGAGCAGTACTTC CSVVRTGTRAYEQYF
many TRBJ2-7 TRBD2 TRBV6-1 TGTGCCAGCAGTGAAGAGGGACTAGCGGCCTACGAGCAGTACTTC CASSEEGLAAYEQYF
many TRBJ2-7 NA TRBV7-8 TGTGCCAGCAGCCCCTGGGACCAACCCACTTCCTACGAGCAGTACTTC CASSPWDQPTSYEQYF
NA TRBJ2-7 TRBD2 TRBV4-1 TGCGCCAGCAGCCAAAGGACTAGCGCGGATCTTGGCTACGAGCAGTACTTC CASSQRTSADLGYEQYF
many TRBJ1-1 NA TRBV11-2 TGTGCCAGCAGCCCTATTAGGGTGGGAAAGTCGAACACTGAAGCTTTCTTT CASSPIRVGKSNTEAFF
many TRBJ2-7 NA TRBV7-9 TGTGCCAGCAGCTCCGACTATTACGAGCAGTACTTC CASSSDYYEQYF
many TRBJ1-6 NA TRBV6-5 TGTGCCAGCAGTTTCTCAGGATGGGGGGTTTCACCCCTCCACTTT CASSFSGWGVSPLHF
many TRBJ1-6 NA TRBV27 TGTGCCACAAGAAACCGGGCCTCTCTCGGGGATAATTCACCCCTCCACTTT CATRNRASLGDNSPLHF
many TRBJ1-2 TRBD1 TRBV5-1 TGCGCCAGCAGCTTTGGGACAGGGAGTAATGGCTACACCTTC CASSFGTGSNGYTF
many TRBJ1-2 TRBD1 TRBV28 TGTGCCAGCCAACAGGGGGCGCGTGGCTACACCTTC CASQQGARGYTF
many TRBJ1-1 NA TRBV6-5 TGTGCCAGCAGTTACACCCAGGAGGGACCGAACACTGAAGCTTTCTTT CASSYTQEGPNTEAFF
many TRBJ2-7 TRBD2 TRBV6-1 TGTGCCAGCAGTAAACCGGGACTAGGCTACGAGCAGTACTTC CASSKPGLGYEQYF
many TRBJ2-2 NA TRBV11-2 TGTGCCAGCAGCTACGGGTTAGCCGGAACCGGGGAGCTGTTTTTT CASSYGLAGTGELFF
few TRBJ1-1 TRBD1 TRBV12-3/TRBV12-4 TGTGCCAGCAGACCGGGACAGGGGCGCACTGAAGCTTTCTTT CASRPGQGRTEAFF
NA TRBJ1-6 TRBD1 TRBV20-1 TGCAGTGCTCGTGACAGGGAATCATCACCCCTCCACTTT CSARDRESSPLHF